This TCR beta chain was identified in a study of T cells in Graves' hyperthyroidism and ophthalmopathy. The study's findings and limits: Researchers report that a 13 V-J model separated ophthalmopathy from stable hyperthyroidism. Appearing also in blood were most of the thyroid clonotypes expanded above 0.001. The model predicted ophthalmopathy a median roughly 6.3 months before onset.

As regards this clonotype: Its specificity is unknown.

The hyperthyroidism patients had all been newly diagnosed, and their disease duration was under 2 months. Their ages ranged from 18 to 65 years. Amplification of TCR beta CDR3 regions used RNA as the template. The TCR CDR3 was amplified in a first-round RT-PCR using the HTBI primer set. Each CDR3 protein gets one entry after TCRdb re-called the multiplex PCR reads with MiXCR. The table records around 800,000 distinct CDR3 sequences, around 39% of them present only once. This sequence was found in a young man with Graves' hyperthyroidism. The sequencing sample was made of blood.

CDR3 DNA sequence: TGTGCCAGCGGTAAGGGACGGACATACAATCAGCCCCAGCATTTT. Its protein is CASGKGRTYNQPQHF. The chain employs TRBV6-5 and TRBJ1-5, with D perhaps matching TRBD1 (5 bases). This CDR3 comprises 15 residues. Trimming took 8 bases from V and 3 from J, leaving 17 bases between them. The germline V gene encodes CDR1 MNHEY and CDR2 SVGAGI.